This T cell receptor beta chain was profiled in a study of blood T cell repertoires in COVID-19. About the research overall: Collection of acute and convalescent COVID-19 samples took place in the United States, Italy and Spain. T cells, B-cell-depleted T cells, or PBMCs provided the cDNA or gDNA that served as material.

Original methodology: The assay estimated nucleated cells by amplifying reference gene primers. Assay: immunoSEQ multiplex PCR; the TCRdb copy retains only in-frame clones and omits some. The V and J calls and clone size are taken from that table; D and trimming were inferred from the DNA. The top ten clones hold roughly 13% of a sample with under 150,000 clones, 80% of them seen once. The TCR originated in a man aged 60 to 75 with active or convalescent COVID-19. What was sequenced was peripheral blood.

In DNA form, the CDR3 reads TGTGCCAGCAGCTTAGCGCTGGGAAGGGGGCAAGCCCAAAAATACGAGCAGTACTTC. As protein: CASSLALGRGQAQKYEQYF. This chain joins TRBV7-2 and TRBJ2-7, with TRBD1 identical over 7 bases. Losses at the gene ends were 0 bases for V and 4 bases for J; bases not matched to a gene: 18. Germline V CDR1 and CDR2: SGHTA, FQGNSA. CDR3 length equals 19 residues. Based on the CDR3 plus reference TRBV7-2 and TRBJ2-7, the full variable domain is GAGVSQSPSNKVTEKGKDVELRCDPISGHTALYWYRQSLGQGLEFLIYFQGNSAPDKSGLPSDRFSAERTGGSVSTLTIQRTQQEDSAVYLCASSLALGRGQAQKYEQYFGPGTRLTVT.